Below are 23 T cell receptor beta chains sequenced from a single sample in a study of CD8+ T cells in alopecia areata (dated by TCRdb to 2016 to 2019). Library preparation employed the immunoSEQ multiplex PCR assay. RNA was extracted from all samples and reverse transcribed into cDNA as template for TCR sequencing. The immuneACCESS repertoire file appears here via TCRdb, limited to in-frame rearrangements. These files lack a portion of the clones; in checked studies, under half of the deficit traces to unresolved V genes, and the cause of the others is not known. Across this sample there are around 60,000 clones, with 40% to 50% seen only once. The top ten hold roughly 51% of the sample. Sequences were obtained from NKG2D-low CD8+ T cells sorted from blood. The meaning of the sample's cell subset or site label: sorted CD8+ NKG2D-low blood T cells. These receptors originate from a human donor with alopecia areata.

This clone showed up just once. The J gene is TRBJ2-7, the V gene TRBV6-5; D gene ambiguous. This CDR3 comprises 13 residues. CDR1 and CDR2 (germline): MNHEY, SVGAGI. V lost 0 bases and J 6 bases, leaving 9 bases between the germline ends. The CDR3 region is CASSYSSYSEQYF. Written as DNA, the CDR3 is TGTGCCAGCAGTTACTCGAGCTACTCCGAGCAGTACTTC.

The V and J genes are TRBV5-6 and TRBJ2-7; D may be TRBD1 (6 bases). CDR1 is SGHDT, CDR2 YYEEEE, per germline. The CDR3 runs to 14 residues. The V and J ends lost 4 bases and 2 bases respectively, with 13 bases between them. The CDR3 region is CASSADSLTYEQYF. CDR3 coding DNA: TGTGCCAGCAGCGCGGACAGCCTCACCTACGAGCAGTACTTC.

The chain combines TRBV7-6 with TRBJ2-7, with 8 bases that match TRBD2. Germline V lookup: CDR1 SGHVS, CDR2 FNYEAQ. V gave up 5 bases and J gave up 2 bases; unmatched junction bases: 8. CDR3 size: 15 residues. CDR3 coding DNA: TGTGCCAGCAGCACCTTAGCGGGACCGACCTACGAGCAGTACTTC. Protein: CASSTLAGPTYEQYF.

This clone turned up a few times. The CDR3 region is CASRVNTEAFF. The DNA for the CDR3 is TGTGCCAGCCGGGTGAACACTGAAGCTTTCTTT. The gene calls are TRBV7-9 and TRBJ1-1; D not resolved. The germline V gene has CDR1 SEHNR and CDR2 FQNEAQ (reference sequence). CDR3 size: 11 residues. Trimming removed 8 bases from V and 0 bases from J, with 4 bases in between.

The V and J genes are TRBV5-1 and TRBJ2-2; 15 nucleotides match TRBD2. Germline V gene lookup returns CDR1 SGHRS and CDR2 YFSETQ. The CDR3 runs 19 residues. V was clipped by 2 bases and J by 0 bases; unmatched bases: 5. The CDR3 protein is CASSLSGTSGGSNTGELFF. The CDR3 DNA sequence: TGCGCCAGCAGCTTATCCGGGACTAGCGGGGGGTCGAACACCGGGGAGCTGTTTTTT.

This clone was detected only a few times. The genes are TRBV29-1 and TRBJ2-1; 10 positions match TRBD2. The germline gives CDR1 SQVTM, CDR2 ANQGSEA. Trimming removed 3 bases from V and 6 bases from J; junction bases left unmatched: 5. The CDR3 is 14 amino acids. Here the CDR3 reads CSVDVLAGANEQFF. DNA for the CDR3: TGCAGCGTTGACGTTCTAGCGGGAGCCAATGAGCAGTTCTTC.

The chain is built from TRBV2 and TRBJ2-1; no reliable D call. The CDR3 has 11 residues. CDR1 and CDR2 (germline): SNHLY, FYNNEI. Trimming removed 6 bases at V and 5 bases at J, with 5 bases between. The CDR3 reads CASRGDNEQFF. Written as DNA, the CDR3 is TGTGCCAGCAGGGGTGACAATGAGCAGTTCTTC.

The rearrangement links TRBV29-1 to TRBJ2-7; D is ambiguous. The CDR3 is 12 residues long. The germline V gene has CDR1 SQVTM and CDR2 ANQGSEA. The V gene lost 0 bases and the J gene lost 7 bases, with 10 bases spanning the gap. The CDR3 DNA follows: TGCAGCGTTGAAGATTTAGGGAATGAGCAGTACTTC. Protein: CSVEDLGNEQYF.

This rearrangement joins TRBV13 to TRBJ2-3; either TRBD1 or TRBD2 may fit D (6 bases each). This CDR3 is built from 16 residues. Germline CDR1 is PRHDT and CDR2 is FYEKMQ (reference sequence). V lost 1 base to trimming and J lost 1 base, with 12 bases between them. The CDR3 here is CASSLERGACTDTQYF. As DNA, the CDR3 is TGTGCCAGCAGCTTAGAAAGGGGGGCCTGCACAGATACGCAGTATTTT.

This clone was seen more than once but under ten times. The CDR3 nucleotides read TGTGCCAGCAGGGCTGGTCCTCGAGATACGCAGTATTTT. Translation: CASRAGPRDTQYF. The chain links TRBV6-6 to TRBJ2-3, with no clear D. The CDR3 is 13 amino acids. V lost 6 bases and J lost 5, with 12 bases in between. Germline V lookup: CDR1 MNHNY, CDR2 SVGAGI (reference sequence).

The CDR3 region is CASSLTGTRGSHEQYF. CDR3 bases: TGTGCCAGCAGTTTAACCGGGACACGGGGGTCCCACGAGCAGTACTTC. This rearrangement joins TRBV27 to TRBJ2-7; either TRBD1 or TRBD2 may fit D (6 bases each). V lost 2 bases to trimming and J lost 5 bases, with 19 bases between them. Germline V gene data show CDR1 as MNHEY and CDR2 as SMNVEV (reference sequence). CDR3 length: 16 residues.

The table lists this clone with a few counts. This chain links TRBV29-1 with TRBJ1-1, with 7 positions matching TRBD1. From germline, CDR1 is SQVTM and CDR2 ANQGSEA. V gave up 6 bases and J gave up 7 bases; unmatched junction bases: 8. There are 12 residues in the CDR3. The CDR3, as DNA: TGCAGCGTGGGGACAGAATACTATGAAGCTTTCTTT. Translating gives CSVGTEYYEAFF.

This chain uses TRBV9 with TRBJ2-3, with D hard to call. Germline values: CDR1 SGDLS, CDR2 YYNGEE. This CDR3 region has 12 residues. Trimming shortened V by 6 bases and J by 2 bases, and 7 bases separated the two germline ends. DNA of the CDR3: TGTGCCAGCACCGAGACCACAGATACGCAGTATTTT. Translated, it gives CASTETTDTQYF.

This clone was seen a few times. The chain couples TRBV5-1 to TRBJ2-5; 7 bases are shared with TRBD2. J lost 5 bases, V lost 4 bases, and 5 bases had no gene match. The CDR3 is 13 residues long. Germline V lookup: CDR1 SGHRS, CDR2 YFSETQ. Written as DNA, the CDR3 is TGCGCCAGCAGCGGCGGGGGTTGGGAGACCCAGTACTTC. It is translated as CASSGGGWETQYF.

V is TRBV6-4 and J is TRBJ2-2, with D possibly matching TRBD1 (6 bases). Germline V gene data show CDR1 as MRHNA and CDR2 as SNTAGT. V was clipped by 3 bases and J by 4 bases, with 6 bases between them. CDR3 length: 13 amino acids. As DNA, the CDR3 is TGTGCCAGCAGTGAGGGGGCCACCGGGGAGCTGTTTTTT. It codes for CASSEGATGELFF.

This clone has a handful of counts. The V and J genes are TRBV29-1 and TRBJ1-2; maybe TRBD1 (5 bases). V lost 7 bases and J lost 0, with 12 bases in between. The CDR3 totals 13 residues. Germline V gene lookup returns CDR1 SQVTM and CDR2 ANQGSEA. CDR3 amino acids: CSARDRANYGYTF. CDR3 in DNA: TGCAGCGCTCGGGACCGAGCTAACTATGGCTACACCTTC. The entire variable domain, with the rest obtained from reference TRBV29-1 and TRBJ1-2, is as follows: SAVISQKPSRDICQRGTSLTIQCQVDSQVTMMFWYRQQPGQSLTLIATANQGSEATYESGFVIDKFPISRPNLTFSTLTVSNMSPEDSSIYLCSARDRANYGYTFGSGTRLTVV.

V usage is TRBV6-5 and J usage is TRBJ2-3; D ambiguous. Trimming removed 4 bases from V and 1 base from J, with 6 bases in between. The CDR3 sequence is 13 residues long. CDR1 is MNHEY and CDR2 is SVGAGI in the germline V gene. CDR3 nucleotide sequence: TGTGCCAGCAGTTTCCAGGGCACAGATACGCAGTATTTT. Translating it yields CASSFQGTDTQYF.

The rearrangement links TRBV5-1 to TRBJ1-1, with 9 bases that match TRBD1. Per germline, CDR1 SGHRS and CDR2 YFSETQ. The CDR3 has 13 residues. Trimming at V came to 2 bases and at J to 5 bases, leaving 1 base not matched to a gene. CDR3 DNA sequence: TGCGCCAGCAGCTTCGGGACAGGGACTGAAGCTTTCTTT. Protein sequence: CASSFGTGTEAFF.

As regards this clone: At one boundary the junction diverges from the germline segment, which might be a read error. V is TRBV5-4 and J is TRBJ2-5; 9 positions agree with TRBD1. The CDR3 is 14 residues long. Germline CDR1 is SGHNT and CDR2 is YYREEE (reference sequence). The CDR3 bases are TGCGCCAGCAGTCTACAGGGGGCAGGGGAGACCCAGTACTTC. Its protein product is CASSLQGAGETQYF.

The chain carries TRBV2 and TRBJ1-2; unclear D gene. This CDR3 has 11 amino acids. Trimming shortened V by 6 bases and J by 8 bases, and 10 bases separated the two germline ends. In germline, CDR1 is SNHLY, CDR2 FYNNEI. DNA for the CDR3: TGTGCCAGCAGGGACGGCTGGGGCTACACCTTC. This encodes CASRDGWGYTF.

This clone has just a few counts. V is TRBV4-1 and J is TRBJ1-3; D is unresolved. CDR1 and CDR2 (germline): MGHRA, YSYEKL. V was pared by 2 bases and J by 0 bases, with 14 bases between. The CDR3 spans 17 residues. The CDR3, as DNA: TGCGCCAGCAGCCAAAGGACGGATACCAGCTCTGGAAACACCATATATTTT. Translation gives CASSQRTDTSSGNTIYF.

The V and J genes are TRBV9 and TRBJ2-1; the D gene is possibly TRBD2 (6 bases). CDR1 and CDR2 (germline): SGDLS, YYNGEE. Trimming removed 4 bases at V and 8 bases at J, with 10 bases between. This CDR3 comprises 12 residues. CDR3 amino acids: CASSLGGHEQFF. As DNA, the CDR3 is TGTGCCAGCAGCCTGGGGGGACATGAGCAGTTCTTC.

This chain joins TRBV5-6 and TRBJ2-3; no clear D. CDR3 size: 11 residues. Trimming left V 0 bases short and J 4 bases short, with 0 bases between. CDR1 is SGHDT, CDR2 YYEEEE, per germline. DNA for the CDR3: TGTGCCAGCAGCTTGGCAGATACGCAGTATTTT. Residues: CASSLADTQYF.